The subject of this entry is one T cell receptor beta chain. These data are taken from a study of technical replicates of blood from a handful of donors. Produced via immunoSEQ multiplex PCR; TCRdb's table is partial and in-frame only. Among around 92,000 clones listed, approximately 95% were seen once. The V end was cut by 7 bases, the J end by 0 bases, with 16 bases between. Germline CDR1 reads MDHEN; CDR2 reads SYDVKM. This CDR3 contains 17 residues. The V call is TRBV28, the J call TRBJ2-6, with D perhaps TRBD1 (6 bases). The receptor was isolated from a human donor in good health. Material: T cells isolated from PBMCs. As DNA, the CDR3 is TGTGCCAGCACCTTAAGGGGGTACAGCTCTGGGGCCAACGTCCTGACTTTC. Protein product: CASTLRGYSSGANVLTF.